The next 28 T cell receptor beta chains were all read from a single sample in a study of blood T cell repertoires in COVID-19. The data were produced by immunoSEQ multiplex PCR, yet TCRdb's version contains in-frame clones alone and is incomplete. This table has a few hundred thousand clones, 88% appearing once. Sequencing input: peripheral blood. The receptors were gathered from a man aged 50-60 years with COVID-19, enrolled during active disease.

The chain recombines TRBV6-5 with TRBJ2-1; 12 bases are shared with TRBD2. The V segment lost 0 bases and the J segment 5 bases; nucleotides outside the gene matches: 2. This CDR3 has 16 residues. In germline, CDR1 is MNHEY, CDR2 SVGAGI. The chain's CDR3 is CASSYSLAGGDNEQFF. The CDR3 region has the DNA TGTGCCAGCAGTTACTCCCTAGCGGGAGGGGACAATGAGCAGTTCTTC.

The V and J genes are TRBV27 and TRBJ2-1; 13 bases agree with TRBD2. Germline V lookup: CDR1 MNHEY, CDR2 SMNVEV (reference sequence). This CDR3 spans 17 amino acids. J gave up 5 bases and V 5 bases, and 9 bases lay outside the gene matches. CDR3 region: CASSRTGTSGANNEQFF. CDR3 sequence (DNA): TGTGCCAGCAGTAGAACCGGGACTAGCGGGGCCAACAATGAGCAGTTCTTC.

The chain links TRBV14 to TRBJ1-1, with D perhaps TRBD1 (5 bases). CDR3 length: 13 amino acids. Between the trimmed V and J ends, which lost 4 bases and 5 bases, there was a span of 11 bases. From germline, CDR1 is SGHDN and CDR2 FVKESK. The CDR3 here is CASSLRGSTEAFF. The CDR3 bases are TGTGCCAGCAGCCTTAGGGGTAGTACTGAAGCTTTCTTT.

The CDR3: CASSPSGTGGTDTQYF. The DNA for the CDR3 is TGTGCCAGCTCACCTAGCGGGACAGGGGGCACAGATACGCAGTATTTT. This chain links TRBV18 with TRBJ2-3, with 10 bases lining up with TRBD1. CDR3 length: 16 residues. Germline lookup yields CDR1 KGHSH and CDR2 LQKENI. The J segment lost 1 base and the V segment lost 3 bases, leaving 4 bases of the junction unmatched.

The CDR3 bases are TGTGCCAGCAGCTTAGATCGGACTAGCGGATACGCCTACGAGCAGTACTTC. This sequence encodes CASSLDRTSGYAYEQYF. The chain uses TRBV7-2 and TRBJ2-7, with 10 bases identical to TRBD2. This CDR3 is 17 amino acids long. The J segment lost 2 bases and the V segment lost 1 base, leaving 8 bases of the junction unmatched. From germline, CDR1 is SGHTA and CDR2 FQGNSA. The full variable domain, its missing parts supplied by reference TRBV7-2 and TRBJ2-7, is GAGVSQSPSNKVTEKGKDVELRCDPISGHTALYWYRQSLGQGLEFLIYFQGNSAPDKSGLPSDRFSAERTGGSVSTLTIQRTQQEDSAVYLCASSLDRTSGYAYEQYFGPGTRLTVT.

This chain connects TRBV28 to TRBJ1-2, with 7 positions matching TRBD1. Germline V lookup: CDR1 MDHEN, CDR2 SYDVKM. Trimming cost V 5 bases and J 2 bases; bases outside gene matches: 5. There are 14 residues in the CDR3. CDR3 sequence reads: CASSLGTANYGYTF. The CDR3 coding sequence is TGTGCCAGCAGTCTAGGGACAGCCAACTATGGCTACACCTTC.

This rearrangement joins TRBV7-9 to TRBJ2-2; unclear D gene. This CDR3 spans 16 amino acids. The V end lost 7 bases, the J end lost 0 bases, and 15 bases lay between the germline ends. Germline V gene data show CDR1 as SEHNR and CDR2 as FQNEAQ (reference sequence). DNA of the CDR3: TGTGCCAGCACCAACCCCCAGTTCGCGAACACCGGGGAGCTGTTTTTT. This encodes CASTNPQFANTGELFF.

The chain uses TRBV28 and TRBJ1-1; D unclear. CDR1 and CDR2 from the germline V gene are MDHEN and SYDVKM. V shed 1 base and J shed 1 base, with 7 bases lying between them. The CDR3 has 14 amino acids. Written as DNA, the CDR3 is TGTGCCAGCAGTTTATCTCGGGGGAACACTGAAGCTTTCTTT. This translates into CASSLSRGNTEAFF.

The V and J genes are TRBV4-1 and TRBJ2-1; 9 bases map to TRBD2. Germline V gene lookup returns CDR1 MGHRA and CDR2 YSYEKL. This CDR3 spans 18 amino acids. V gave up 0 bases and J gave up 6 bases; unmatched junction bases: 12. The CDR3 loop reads CASSQDPLREGLGNEQFF. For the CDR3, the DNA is TGCGCCAGCAGCCAAGACCCATTGCGGGAGGGTTTGGGCAATGAGCAGTTCTTC.

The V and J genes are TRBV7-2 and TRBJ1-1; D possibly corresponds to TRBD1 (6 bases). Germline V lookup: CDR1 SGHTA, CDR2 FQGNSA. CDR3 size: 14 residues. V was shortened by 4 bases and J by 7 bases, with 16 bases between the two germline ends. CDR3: CASSSLGGGGEAFF. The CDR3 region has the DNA TGTGCCAGCAGCTCCCTGGGAGGGGGAGGTGAAGCTTTCTTT.

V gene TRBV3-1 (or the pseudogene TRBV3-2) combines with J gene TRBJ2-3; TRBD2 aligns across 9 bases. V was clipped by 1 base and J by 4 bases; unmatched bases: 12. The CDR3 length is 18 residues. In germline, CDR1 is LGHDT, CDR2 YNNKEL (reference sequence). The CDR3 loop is CASSQVRLAGWGPDTQYF. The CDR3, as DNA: TGTGCCAGCAGCCAAGTCAGGCTAGCGGGGTGGGGGCCAGATACGCAGTATTTT.

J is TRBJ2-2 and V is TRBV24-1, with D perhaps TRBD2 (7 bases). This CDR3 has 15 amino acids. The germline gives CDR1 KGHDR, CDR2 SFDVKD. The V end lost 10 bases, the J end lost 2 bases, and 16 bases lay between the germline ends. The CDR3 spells CATAKRDTNTGELFF. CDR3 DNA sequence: TGTGCCACAGCAAAGCGGGACACTAACACCGGGGAGCTGTTTTTT.

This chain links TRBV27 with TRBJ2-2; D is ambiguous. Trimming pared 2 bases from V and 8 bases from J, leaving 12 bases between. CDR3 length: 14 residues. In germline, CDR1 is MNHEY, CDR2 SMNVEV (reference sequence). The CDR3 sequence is CASSLTYTSGELFF. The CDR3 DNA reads TGTGCCAGCAGTTTAACGTACACGTCTGGGGAGCTGTTTTTT.

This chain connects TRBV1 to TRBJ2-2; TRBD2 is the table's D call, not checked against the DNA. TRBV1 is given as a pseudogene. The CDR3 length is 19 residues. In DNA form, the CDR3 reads TGCACCAGCAGCCAAGATTCTCGCGGGGGGCCGGGCGGGACCGGGGAGCTGTTTTTT. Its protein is CTSSQDSRGGPGGTGELFF.

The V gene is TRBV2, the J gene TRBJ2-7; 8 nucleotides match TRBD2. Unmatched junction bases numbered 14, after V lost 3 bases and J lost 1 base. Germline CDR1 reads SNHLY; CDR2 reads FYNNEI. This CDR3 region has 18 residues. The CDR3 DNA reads TGTGCCAGCAGTGAGAGGTGGGGGGGACTAGGATTTTCCTACGAGCAGTACTTC. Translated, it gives CASSERWGGLGFSYEQYF.

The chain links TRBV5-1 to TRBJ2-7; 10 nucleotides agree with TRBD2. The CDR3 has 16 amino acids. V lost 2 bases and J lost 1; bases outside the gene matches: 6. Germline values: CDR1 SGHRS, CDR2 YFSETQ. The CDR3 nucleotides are TGCGCCAGCAGCTTCCTAGCGGGAGAAACATCCTACGAGCAGTACTTC. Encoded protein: CASSFLAGETSYEQYF.

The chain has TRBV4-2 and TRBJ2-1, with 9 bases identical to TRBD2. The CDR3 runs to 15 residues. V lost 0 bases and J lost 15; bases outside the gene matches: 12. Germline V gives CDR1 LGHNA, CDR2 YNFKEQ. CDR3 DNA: TGTGCCAGCAGCCAAGAACGGACGCGGGGGGGCTCTGTGTTCTTC. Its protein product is CASSQERTRGGSVFF.

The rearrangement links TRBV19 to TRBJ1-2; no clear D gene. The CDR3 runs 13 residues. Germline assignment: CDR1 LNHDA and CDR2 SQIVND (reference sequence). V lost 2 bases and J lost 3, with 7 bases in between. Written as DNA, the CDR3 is TGTGCCAGTAGTATAATCCAGTACTATGGCTACACCTTC. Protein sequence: CASSIIQYYGYTF.

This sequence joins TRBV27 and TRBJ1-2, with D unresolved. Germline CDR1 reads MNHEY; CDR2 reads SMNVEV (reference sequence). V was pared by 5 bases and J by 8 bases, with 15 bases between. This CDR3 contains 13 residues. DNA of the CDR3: TGTGCCAGCAGTCCCCGGGTCCTCTGGGGCTACACCTTC. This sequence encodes CASSPRVLWGYTF.

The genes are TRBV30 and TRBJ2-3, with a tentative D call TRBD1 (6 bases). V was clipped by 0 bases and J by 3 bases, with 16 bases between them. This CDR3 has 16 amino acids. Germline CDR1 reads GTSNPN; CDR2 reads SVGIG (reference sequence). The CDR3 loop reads CAWSVSPGRGTDTQYF. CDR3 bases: TGTGCCTGGAGTGTTTCCCCGGGAAGGGGGACAGATACGCAGTATTTT. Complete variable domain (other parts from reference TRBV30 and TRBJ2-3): SQTIHQWPATLVQPVGSPLSLECTVEGTSNPNLYWYRQAAGRGLQLLFYSVGIGQISSEVPQNLSASRPQDRQFILSSKKLLLSDSGFYLCAWSVSPGRGTDTQYFGPGTRLTVL.

This chain's CDR3 is CASSYPTRGILNTEAFF. CDR3 coding DNA: TGTGCCAGCAGCTATCCGACTAGGGGAATTCTGAACACTGAAGCTTTCTTT. The chain links TRBV7-2 to TRBJ1-1; D is possibly TRBD1 (5 bases). In germline, CDR1 is SGHTA, CDR2 FQGNSA. V was shortened by 4 bases and J by 0 bases, with 18 bases between the two germline ends. CDR3 length: 17 residues.

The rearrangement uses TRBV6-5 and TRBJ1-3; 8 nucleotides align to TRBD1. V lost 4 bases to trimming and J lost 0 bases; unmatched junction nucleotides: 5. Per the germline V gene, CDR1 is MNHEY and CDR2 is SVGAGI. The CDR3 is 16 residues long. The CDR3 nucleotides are TGTGCCAGCAGTTTGGGACAGGCGAGCTCTGGAAACACCATATATTTT. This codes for CASSLGQASSGNTIYF.

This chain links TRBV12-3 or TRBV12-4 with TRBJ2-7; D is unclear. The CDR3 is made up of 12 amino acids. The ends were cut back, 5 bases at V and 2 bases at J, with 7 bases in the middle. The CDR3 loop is CASSLGAYEQYF. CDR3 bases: TGTGCCAGCAGTCTAGGCGCCTACGAGCAGTACTTC.

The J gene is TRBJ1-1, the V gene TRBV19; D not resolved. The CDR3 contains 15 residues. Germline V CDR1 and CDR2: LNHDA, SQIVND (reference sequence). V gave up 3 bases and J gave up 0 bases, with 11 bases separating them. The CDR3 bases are TGTGCCAGTAGTATTAACCCGACAATGAACACTGAAGCTTTCTTT. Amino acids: CASSINPTMNTEAFF.

For the CDR3, the DNA is TGTGCCAGCAGCCAGGGACTAGCGGTATACAATGAGCAGTTCTTC. Its protein is CASSQGLAVYNEQFF. The rearrangement links TRBV7-8 to TRBJ2-1; 11 bases fit TRBD2. With 5 bases clipped from V and 4 bases from J, the junction kept 4 bases outside the gene matches. This CDR3 has 15 amino acids. Germline V CDR1 and CDR2: SGHVS, FQNEAQ.

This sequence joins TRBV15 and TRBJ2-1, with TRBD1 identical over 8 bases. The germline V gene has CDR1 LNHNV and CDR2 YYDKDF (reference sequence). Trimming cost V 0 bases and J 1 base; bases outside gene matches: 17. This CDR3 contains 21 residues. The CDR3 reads CATSRDNRDRSGKGSYNEQFF. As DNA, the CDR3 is TGTGCCACCAGCAGAGATAATCGGGACAGGTCGGGGAAGGGATCCTACAATGAGCAGTTCTTC.

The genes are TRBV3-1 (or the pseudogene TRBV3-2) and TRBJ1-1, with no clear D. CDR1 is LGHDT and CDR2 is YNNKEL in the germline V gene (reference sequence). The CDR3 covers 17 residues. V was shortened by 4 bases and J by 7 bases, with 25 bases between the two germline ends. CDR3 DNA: TGTGCCAGCAGCCCCACCCCCTGGCCGGGGATGAGTGTTGAAGCTTTCTTT. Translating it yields CASSPTPWPGMSVEAFF.

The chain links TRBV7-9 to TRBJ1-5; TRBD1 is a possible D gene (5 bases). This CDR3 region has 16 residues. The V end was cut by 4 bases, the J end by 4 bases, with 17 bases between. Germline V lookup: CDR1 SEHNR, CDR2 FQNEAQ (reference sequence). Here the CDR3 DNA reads TGTGCCAGCAGCTCCTCTCAGGGCTCCCGTAATCAGCCCCAGCATTTT. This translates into CASSSSQGSRNQPQHF.